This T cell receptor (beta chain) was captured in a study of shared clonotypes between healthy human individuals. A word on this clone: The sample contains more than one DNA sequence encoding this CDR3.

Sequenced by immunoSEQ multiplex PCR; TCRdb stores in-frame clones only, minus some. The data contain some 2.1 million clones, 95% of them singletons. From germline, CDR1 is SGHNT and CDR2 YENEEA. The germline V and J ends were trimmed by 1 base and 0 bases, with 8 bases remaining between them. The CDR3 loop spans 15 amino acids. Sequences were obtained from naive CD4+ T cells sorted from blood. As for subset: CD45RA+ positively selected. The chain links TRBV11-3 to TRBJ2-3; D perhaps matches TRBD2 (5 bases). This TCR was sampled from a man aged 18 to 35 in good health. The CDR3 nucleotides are TGTGCCAGCAGCTTAGGCGGCGGGAGCACAGATACGCAGTATTTT. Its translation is CASSLGGGSTDTQYF.